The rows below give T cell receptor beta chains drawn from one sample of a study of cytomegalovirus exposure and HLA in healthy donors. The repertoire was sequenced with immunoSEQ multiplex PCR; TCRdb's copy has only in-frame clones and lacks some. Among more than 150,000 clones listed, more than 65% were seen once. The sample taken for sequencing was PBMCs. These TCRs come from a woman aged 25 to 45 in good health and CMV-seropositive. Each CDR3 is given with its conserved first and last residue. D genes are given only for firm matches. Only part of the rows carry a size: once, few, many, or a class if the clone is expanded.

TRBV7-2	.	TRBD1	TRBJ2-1	CASSSTGTGSDGQFF	TGTGCCAGCAGCTCCACCGGGACAGGCAGCGATGGGCAGTTCTTC
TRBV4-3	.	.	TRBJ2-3	CASSQELLDTQYF	TGCGCCAGCAGCCAAGAACTATTAGATACGCAGTATTTT
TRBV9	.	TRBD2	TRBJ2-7	CASSPGLAAGYEQYF	TGTGCCAGCAGCCCGGGACTAGCGGCTGGCTACGAGCAGTACTTC
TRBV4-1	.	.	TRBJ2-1	CASSQTGQSYNEQFF	TGCGCCAGCAGCCAAACAGGGCAATCCTACAATGAGCAGTTCTTC
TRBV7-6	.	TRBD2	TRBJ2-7	CASSPLAESGGEQYF	TGTGCCAGCAGCCCCCTTGCGGAATCGGGGGGCGAGCAGTACTTC
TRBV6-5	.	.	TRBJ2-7	CASSPGGPTYEQYF	TGTGCCAGCAGTCCCGGGGGGCCGACCTACGAGCAGTACTTC
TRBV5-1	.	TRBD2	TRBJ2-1	CASGDGKGLAGDIVEQFF	TGCGCCAGCGGTGATGGAAAAGGACTAGCGGGAGATATCGTTGAGCAGTTCTTC
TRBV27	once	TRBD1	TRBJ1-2	CASSAFGQALNYGYTF	TGTGCCAGCAGTGCATTCGGACAGGCCCTGAACTATGGCTACACCTTC
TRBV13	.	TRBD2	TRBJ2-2	CASSSTSGTYTGELFF	TGTGCCAGCAGCTCGACTAGCGGGACTTACACCGGGGAGCTGTTTTTT
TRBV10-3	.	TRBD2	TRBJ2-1	CATLRDTRGVEQFF	TGTGCCACCCTTAGGGACACGCGGGGGGTTGAGCAGTTCTTC
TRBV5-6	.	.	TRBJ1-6	CASSLVQGQVPLHF	TGTGCCAGCAGCTTAGTACAGGGCCAGGTTCCCCTCCACTTT
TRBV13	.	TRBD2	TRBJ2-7	CASSSLAGEGEQYF	TGTGCCAGCAGCTCCTTAGCGGGAGAGGGCGAGCAGTACTTC
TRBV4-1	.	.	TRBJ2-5	CASSHSRVGETQYF	TGCGCCAGCAGCCATTCGAGGGTTGGAGAGACCCAGTACTTC
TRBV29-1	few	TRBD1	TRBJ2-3	CSVTDRDGRRDTQYF	TGCAGCGTAACAGACAGGGATGGCCGTCGAGATACGCAGTATTTT
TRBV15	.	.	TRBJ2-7	CATSSVLDTLSSYEQYF	TGTGCCACCAGCAGCGTACTTGACACCCTGAGCTCCTACGAGCAGTACTTC
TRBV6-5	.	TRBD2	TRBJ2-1	CASSPLAGLNEQFF	TGTGCCAGCAGTCCCCTAGCGGGACTCAATGAGCAGTTCTTC
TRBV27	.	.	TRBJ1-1	CASIYNTEAFF	TGTGCCAGCATCTATAACACTGAAGCTTTCTTT
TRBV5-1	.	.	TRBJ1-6	CASSLGPNLNSPLHF	TGCGCCAGCAGCTTGGGGCCCAACCTCAATTCACCCCTCCACTTT
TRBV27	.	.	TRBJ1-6	CASSLVGTIDSPLHF	TGTGCCAGCAGTTTGGTGGGGACAATTGATTCACCCCTCCACTTT
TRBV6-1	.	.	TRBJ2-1	CASSERSGEFEQFF	TGTGCCAGCAGTGAAAGATCGGGGGAGTTTGAGCAGTTCTTC
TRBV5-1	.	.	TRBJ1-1	CASSSVGGATEAFF	TGCGCCAGCAGCTCGGTAGGGGGGGCCACTGAAGCTTTCTTT
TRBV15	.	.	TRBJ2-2	CATSRGGGWILANTGELFF	TGTGCCACCAGCAGAGGGGGAGGCTGGATCCTCGCGAACACCGGGGAGCTGTTTTTT
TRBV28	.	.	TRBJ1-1	CASRQQGGNTEAFF	TGTGCCAGCAGGCAACAGGGTGGTAACACTGAAGCTTTCTTT
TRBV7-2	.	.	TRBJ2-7	CASSLGGHEQYF	TGTGCCAGCAGCTTAGGGGGCCACGAGCAGTACTTC
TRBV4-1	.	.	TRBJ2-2	CASSQVRRAGELFF	TGCGCCAGCAGCCAAGTCCGGAGGGCCGGGGAGCTGTTTTTT
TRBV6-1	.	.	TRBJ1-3	CASSQGRSTGNTIYF	TGTGCCAGCAGTCAGGGGAGATCAACTGGAAACACCATATATTTT
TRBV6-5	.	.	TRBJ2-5	CASSGPSKETQYF	TGTGCCAGCAGCGGTCCTTCAAAAGAGACCCAGTACTTC
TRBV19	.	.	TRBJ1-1	CASSIVRGMNTEAFF	TGTGCCAGTAGTATCGTACGGGGGATGAACACTGAAGCTTTCTTT
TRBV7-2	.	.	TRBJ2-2	CASSLSPTLEFANTGELFF	TGTGCCAGCAGCTTATCTCCCACGCTCGAGTTCGCGAACACCGGGGAGCTGTTTTTT
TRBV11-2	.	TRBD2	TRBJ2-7	CASSFGSGSQYF	TGTGCCAGCAGCTTCGGTAGCGGGTCGCAGTACTTC
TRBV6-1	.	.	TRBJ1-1	CASKGGDEAFF	TGTGCCAGCAAGGGGGGGGATGAAGCTTTCTTT
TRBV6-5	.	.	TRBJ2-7	CASSYRGDHYEQYF	TGTGCCAGCAGTTACCGCGGGGACCACTACGAGCAGTACTTC
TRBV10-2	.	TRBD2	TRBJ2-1	CASSEQGGWLNSYNEQFF	TGCGCCAGCAGTGAGCAGGGAGGGTGGCTAAACTCCTACAATGAGCAGTTCTTC
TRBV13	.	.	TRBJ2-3	CASSIPHVATDTQYF	TGTGCCAGCTCAATCCCCCACGTAGCTACAGATACGCAGTATTTT
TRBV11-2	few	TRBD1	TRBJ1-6	CASTQITGQLNSPLHF	TGTGCCAGCACCCAGATAACGGGACAGTTAAATTCACCCCTCCACTTT
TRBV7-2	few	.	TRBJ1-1	CASSSTGEAFF	TGTGCCAGCAGCTCCACAGGTGAAGCTTTCTTT
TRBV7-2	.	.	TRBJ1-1	CASSLSAVAEAFF	TGTGCCAGCAGCTTATCCGCGGTGGCTGAAGCTTTCTTT
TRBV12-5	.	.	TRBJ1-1	CASGLGRPNEVRAEAFF	TGTGCTAGTGGTTTGGGGAGGCCGAACGAGGTTCGAGCTGAAGCTTTCTTT
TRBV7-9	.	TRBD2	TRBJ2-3	CASSYLAGVTDTQYF	TGTGCCAGCAGCTATCTAGCGGGAGTCACAGATACGCAGTATTTT
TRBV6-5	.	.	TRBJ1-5	CASSYSGSYQPQHF	TGTGCCAGCAGTTACTCGGGCAGCTATCAGCCCCAGCATTTT
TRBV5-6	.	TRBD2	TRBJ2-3	CASSSRTSGRSADTQYF	TGTGCCAGCAGCTCCCGGACTAGCGGGAGGTCCGCAGATACGCAGTATTTT
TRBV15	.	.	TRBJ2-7	CATSRGRGQGSYEQYF	TGTGCCACCAGCAGGGGTCGTGGGCAGGGATCCTACGAGCAGTACTTC
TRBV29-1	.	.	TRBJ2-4	CSVELRGWNIQYF	TGCAGCGTTGAATTACGAGGTTGGAACATTCAGTACTTC
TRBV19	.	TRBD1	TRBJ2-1	CASQDRGLKEQFF	TGTGCCAGTCAGGACAGGGGGCTGAAAGAGCAGTTCTTC
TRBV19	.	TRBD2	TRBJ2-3	CASRSSGGTDTQYF	TGTGCCAGTAGATCCAGCGGGGGCACAGATACGCAGTATTTT
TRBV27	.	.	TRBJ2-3	CASSLLADSTDTQYF	TGTGCCAGCAGTTTATTAGCGGATAGCACAGATACGCAGTATTTT
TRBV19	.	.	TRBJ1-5	CASKAGGRESNQPQHF	TGTGCCAGTAAGGCGGGGGGCCGAGAGAGCAATCAGCCCCAGCATTTT
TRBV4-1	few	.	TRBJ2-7	CASSQDRQGLRYEQYF	TGCGCCAGCAGCCAAGACCGCCAGGGCCTCCGGTACGAGCAGTACTTC
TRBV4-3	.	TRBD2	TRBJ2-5	CASSQGQAGGKKTQYF	TGCGCCAGCAGCCAAGGACAAGCGGGGGGGAAGAAGACCCAGTACTTC
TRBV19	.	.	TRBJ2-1	CASMRTTSNEQFF	TGTGCCAGTATGCGGACTACGAGCAATGAGCAGTTCTTC
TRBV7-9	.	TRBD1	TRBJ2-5	CASSLRTGFQETQYF	TGTGCCAGCAGCTTAAGGACAGGTTTTCAAGAGACCCAGTACTTC
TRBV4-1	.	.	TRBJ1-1	CASSSKGSGTEAFF	TGCGCCAGCAGCTCGAAGGGGTCGGGCACTGAAGCTTTCTTT
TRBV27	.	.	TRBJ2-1	CASSSHAVNEQFF	TGTGCCAGCAGTTCGCACGCGGTGAATGAGCAGTTCTTC
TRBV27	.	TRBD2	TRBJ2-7	CASGDWGGTGPEQYF	TGTGCCAGCGGAGATTGGGGGGGGACGGGTCCGGAGCAGTACTTC
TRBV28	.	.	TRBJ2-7	CASSDPRGTLFYEQYF	TGTGCCAGCAGTGACCCCAGGGGAACCCTTTTTTACGAGCAGTACTTC
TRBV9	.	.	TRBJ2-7	CASSLGQGGYEQYF	TGTGCCAGCAGCCTCGGACAGGGAGGGTACGAGCAGTACTTC
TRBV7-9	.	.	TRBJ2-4	CASTLLGHLAKNIQYF	TGTGCCAGCACGTTACTCGGACATCTAGCCAAAAACATTCAGTACTTC
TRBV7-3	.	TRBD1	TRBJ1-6	CASSSGQYNSPLHF	TGTGCCAGCAGCTCGGGACAGTATAATTCACCCCTCCACTTT
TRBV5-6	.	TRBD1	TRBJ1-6	CASSPGTGSPLHF	TGTGCCAGCAGCCCTGGGACAGGCTCACCCCTCCACTTT
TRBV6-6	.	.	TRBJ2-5	CASSYVRETQYF	TGTGCCAGCAGTTACGTCAGGGAGACCCAGTACTTC